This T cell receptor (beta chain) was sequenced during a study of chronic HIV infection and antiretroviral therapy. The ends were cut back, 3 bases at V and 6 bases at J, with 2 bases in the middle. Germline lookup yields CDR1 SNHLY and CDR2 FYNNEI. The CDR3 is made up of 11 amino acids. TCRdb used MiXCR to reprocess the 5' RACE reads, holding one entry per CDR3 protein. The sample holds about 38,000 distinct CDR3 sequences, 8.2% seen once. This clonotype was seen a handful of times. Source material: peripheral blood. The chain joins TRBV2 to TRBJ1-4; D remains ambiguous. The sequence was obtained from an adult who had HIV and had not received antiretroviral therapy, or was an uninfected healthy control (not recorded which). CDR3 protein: CASSDHEKLFF. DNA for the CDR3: TGTGCCAGCAGTGACCATGAAAAACTGTTTTTT.